This record concerns one T cell receptor beta chain sequence. The germline CDR1 and CDR2 sequences are MNHNY and SVGAGI (reference sequence). V lost 5 bases and J 6 bases, leaving 8 bases between the germline ends. The CDR3 runs 12 residues. This sample is drawn from a study of T cell responses to AZD1222 COVID-19 vaccine. Sequencing used immunoSEQ multiplex PCR; TCRdb keeps in-frame clones, though not all of them. The sample consists of some 66,000 clones, more than 75% of them appearing once. The clonotype was recovered from an adult in good health. Specimen: peripheral blood, collected on day 0 of AZD1222 vaccination. V and J are TRBV6-6 and TRBJ1-5; D gene uncertain. The CDR3 sequence is CASSREGQPQHF. In DNA, the CDR3 is TGTGCCAGCAGTCGAGAGGGTCAGCCCCAGCATTTT.